One and the same sample provided the 9 T cell receptor beta chains below, sequenced in a study of regulatory T cells in long-lasting Graves disease. Relying on iRepertoire HTBI primers and Arm-PCR of CDR3 regions, the team built TCR beta libraries. One entry per CDR3 protein, called by TCRdb with MiXCR from the multiplex PCR reads. The sample includes hundreds of thousands of distinct CDR3 sequences, approximately 16% seen only once; the top ten take 25% to 30%. Time point given: newly diagnosed GD, antithyroid drugs for less than 3 months. From PBMCs, RNA was extracted and then used to make the TCR library. The same sample was also used in a study of T cells in Graves' hyperthyroidism and ophthalmopathy.

This sample comprised peripheral blood mononuclear cells (PBMCs), obtained at new diagnosis, from a patient treated with antithyroid drugs. The origin of the receptors is a man aged 40-55 years with Graves disease.

There are a few counts of this clonotype. This sequence joins TRBV4-2 and TRBJ2-6, with D perhaps TRBD1 (5 bases). V was cut by 0 bases and J by 0 bases, with 12 bases left in between. Per the germline V gene, CDR1 is LGHNA and CDR2 is YNFKEQ. This CDR3 contains 18 residues. The CDR3 spells CASSQDPARASGANVLTF. The CDR3 nucleotides are TGTGCCAGCAGCCAAGATCCCGCCAGGGCCTCTGGGGCCAACGTCCTGACTTTC.

The chain links TRBV11-2 to TRBJ1-2; perhaps TRBD1 as D (6 bases). Looked up from germline, CDR1 is SGHAT and CDR2 is FQNNGV. This CDR3 is built from 14 residues. Trimming took 1 base from V and 7 from J, leaving 13 bases between them. In DNA, the CDR3 is TGTGCCAGCAGCTTAGCGACGGGGGCGGGTGGCTACACCTTC. It is translated as CASSLATGAGGYTF.

This clonotype was seen many times. The J gene is TRBJ2-5, the V gene TRBV20-1; maybe TRBD2 (6 bases). Trimming shortened V by 5 bases and J by 5 bases, and 15 bases separated the two germline ends. In germline, CDR1 is DFQATT, CDR2 SNEGSKA (reference sequence). The CDR3 consists of 13 residues. CDR3 DNA: TGCAGTGCTCCAATTAGCGGTCCGGAGACCCAGTACTTC. Amino acid sequence: CSAPISGPETQYF.

The table lists this clonotype with many counts. The chain joins TRBV5-1 to TRBJ1-2, with D uncertain. The length of the CDR3 is 15 residues. V was clipped by 0 bases and J by 2 bases, with 11 bases between them. The germline CDR1 and CDR2 sequences are SGHRS and YFSETQ. CDR3 region: CASSLAIGMNYGYTF. CDR3 nucleotide sequence: TGCGCCAGCAGCTTGGCCATCGGCATGAACTATGGCTACACCTTC.

The chain recombines TRBV29-1 with TRBJ2-1; the D is unclear. The V and J ends lost 7 bases and 1 base respectively, with 8 bases between them. Looked up from germline, CDR1 is SQVTM and CDR2 is ANQGSEA. The CDR3 is made up of 12 amino acids. As DNA, the CDR3 is TGCAGCGCCTTAAAGTCCTACAATGAGCAGTTCTTC. Encoded protein: CSALKSYNEQFF.

There are many counts of this clonotype. The chain employs TRBV19 and TRBJ1-1; D gene ambiguous. Germline CDR1 and CDR2: LNHDA and SQIVND (reference sequence). The CDR3 contains 14 residues. Trimming removed 5 bases from V and 4 bases from J, with 14 bases in between. The CDR3 loop is CASSFGAFGTEAFF. The DNA for the CDR3 is TGTGCCAGTAGTTTCGGCGCCTTTGGCACTGAAGCTTTCTTT.

This clonotype was detected only a few times. The gene calls are TRBV19 and TRBJ2-3; D assignment may be TRBD1 or TRBD2 (6 bases each). Trimming took off 0 bases at V and 6 bases at J, with 16 bases between the two ends. CDR1 is LNHDA and CDR2 is SQIVND in the germline V gene (reference sequence). This CDR3 comprises 16 residues. The CDR3 reads CASSIDTGAVKDTQYF. In DNA, the CDR3 is TGTGCCAGTAGTATAGATACGGGGGCCGTGAAGGATACGCAGTATTTT.

This clonotype was recorded many times. The chain links TRBV6-1 to TRBJ2-1; D is unresolved. V was pared by 8 bases and J by 0 bases, with 5 bases between. Germline CDR1 reads MNHNS; CDR2 reads SASEGT. CDR3 length equals 12 residues. This CDR3 is CASGLSYNEQFF. The CDR3 DNA reads as TGTGCCAGCGGGCTCTCCTACAATGAGCAGTTCTTC.

This clonotype was found a few times. The chain links TRBV6-5 to TRBJ2-1; no firm D call. Trimming stripped 0 bases from V and 5 bases from J, with 5 bases between. The CDR3 has 13 amino acids. Germline lookup yields CDR1 MNHEY and CDR2 SVGAGI. Here the CDR3 reads CASSYSRHNEQFF. The CDR3 nucleotides are TGTGCCAGCAGTTACTCGAGGCACAATGAGCAGTTCTTC.